Given below is one T cell receptor beta chain in context. Semi-nested PCR with Nested Universal Primer A followed constant-region reverse priming of full-length variable regions. TCRdb reanalysed the 5' RACE reads using MiXCR and keeps one entry per CDR3 protein. The data contain about 8,900 distinct CDR3 sequences, roughly a quarter of them singletons. The CDR3 runs 14 residues. Trimming removed 7 bases from V and 3 bases from J, with 13 bases in between. Sequencing used naive CD4+ T cells sorted from a lymph node. The sample's subset: naive CD4+ T cells, CD4+CD45RA+CD25-. The genes are TRBV12-3 or TRBV12-4 and TRBJ2-1; D may match TRBD1 or TRBD2 (5 bases each). The sequence derives from a female donor with breast cancer. The CDR3 is CASTLGTFYNEQFF. DNA for the CDR3: TGTGCCAGCACCTTAGGGACCTTCTACAATGAGCAGTTCTTC.